This TCR beta chain was identified in a study of Graves' ophthalmopathy and Graves' hyperthyroidism (dated by TCRdb to the late 2010s). About the investigation overall: Peripheral blood was collected at initial diagnosis, prior to any treatment. The study used signatures of the TCR beta repertoire to tell Graves' ophthalmopathy apart from Graves' hyperthyroidism and to predict which patients would progress to ophthalmopathy. In total, 135 blood samples were TCR-sequenced: some 43 ophthalmopathy, some 72 hyperthyroidism and 17 hyperthyroidism-to-ophthalmopathy patients. To explore V-J signatures that separate ophthalmopathy from hyperthyroidism, a discovery set of approximately 100 patients was enrolled, consisting of approximately 44 with ophthalmopathy and fewer than 60 with stable hyperthyroidism. An independent validation cohort comprised some 18 hyperthyroidism patients and about 16 patients who later progressed from hyperthyroidism to ophthalmopathy. In roughly 6 hyperthyroidism patients, the T-cell repertoire of thyroid tissue was compared with the T-cell repertoire of blood. Following sampling, methimazole starting at 30 mg daily was administered to hyperthyroidism patients, and high-dose intravenous methylprednisolone was administered to ophthalmopathy patients. The 95 to 100 discovery patients were randomly divided into training and test sets at a 7:3 ratio. The paper's findings and limits, for the study overall: The 13-signature model separated ophthalmopathy from stable hyperthyroidism with roughly 90% sensitivity and 81.08% specificity in cross-validation, and 80%/75% in the test set. Among expanded thyroid clonotypes with frequency above 0.001, most also showed up in blood, which suggests that blood repertoires may reflect the thyroid immune response. No statistical method was used to predetermine the sample size, and group allocation was not hidden from the investigators. In validation, the model predicted ophthalmopathy progression with 70.59% sensitivity and 72.22% specificity; roughly eleven predicted patients were CT-confirmed with GO in a median of 6.5 months.

For repertoire sequencing, the TCR beta CDR3 regions were amplified from RNA transcripts. A first-round RT-PCR used HTBI primers with the Qiagen OneStep RT-PCR kit, followed by a second-round multiplex PCR, size selection and purification. The libraries underwent paired-end sequencing with 100 bp reads on an Illumina HiSeq2000. The authors' analysis ran thus. SOAPnuke was used for read processing, and reads with adapters, uncalled bases, a mean Phred below 15, or no exact constant-primer or identifier match were discarded. High-quality paired reads were merged with COPE v1.2.5. Clonotypes were defined as unique nucleotide sequences and were aligned to IMGT TRB V, D and J references using MiTCR v1.1. The analysis was limited to V-J combinations with a frequency above 0.0001, which together covered approximately 99% of repertoires. For each V-J combination, a TCR clonal expansion and chaos score was defined as F50 clonal expansion divided by the chaos observed in the TCRdist matrix. Welch's t-statistics and random forest were used to reduce features to about a dozen V-J combinations, which were fed into a naive Bayes classifier. Thyroid-blood repertoire similarity was quantified with the Morisita-Horn index. TCRdb trimmed the raw reads at Q25, called clones with MiXCR and kept productive beta chains. Identical CDR3 protein sequences are pooled into one entry, listed with their most common genes and DNA. TCRdb's processing, not the study's, gives the V and J calls here. The sample table holds about 220,000 distinct CDR3 sequences, of which 20% to 25% were seen once. The ten top clones hold roughly 45% of the sample.

Ophthalmopathy patients had moderately to severely active disease, Clinical Activity Score of at least 3, NOSPECS grade of at least 4, and disease duration under 3 months. Patients with other autoimmune diseases, uncontrolled infections, pregnancy or lactation were excluded. Clinical symptoms, serum thyroxine, TRAb, thyroid ultrasound and orbital computed tomography formed the basis of the diagnosis. Ficoll-Paque density gradient centrifugation was used to isolate PBMCs from approximately 11 ml of fresh peripheral blood. Trizol reagent was used to extract the total RNA, and its quality was then checked on an Agilent 2100 Bioanalyzer. V gives up 7 bases and J gives up 6 bases, and the segment between their germline ends measures 16 bases. The CDR3 spans 14 residues, from the cysteine through the phenylalanine. The read is trimmed to its CDR3 DNA, 42 bases read in frame from base 1. According to the germline V gene, CDR1 reads MNHEY and CDR2 reads SVGEGT.

There are many counts of this clonotype. Its recognized antigen is unknown. Base qualities are not at hand, and no much larger clone is one base apart. This clonotype was obtained from a woman in her forties or fifties with Graves' ophthalmopathy. Donor details come from another sample of the same person, matched by shared clones. The sequenced material came from peripheral blood. The sequence is built from TRBV6-2 or TRBV6-3 and TRBJ1-5; no D segment can be confidently identified. The CDR3 region: CASTPWEAGQPQHF. The sequence in DNA is TGTGCCAGCACCCCCTGGGAGGCTGGTCAGCCCCAGCATTTT.